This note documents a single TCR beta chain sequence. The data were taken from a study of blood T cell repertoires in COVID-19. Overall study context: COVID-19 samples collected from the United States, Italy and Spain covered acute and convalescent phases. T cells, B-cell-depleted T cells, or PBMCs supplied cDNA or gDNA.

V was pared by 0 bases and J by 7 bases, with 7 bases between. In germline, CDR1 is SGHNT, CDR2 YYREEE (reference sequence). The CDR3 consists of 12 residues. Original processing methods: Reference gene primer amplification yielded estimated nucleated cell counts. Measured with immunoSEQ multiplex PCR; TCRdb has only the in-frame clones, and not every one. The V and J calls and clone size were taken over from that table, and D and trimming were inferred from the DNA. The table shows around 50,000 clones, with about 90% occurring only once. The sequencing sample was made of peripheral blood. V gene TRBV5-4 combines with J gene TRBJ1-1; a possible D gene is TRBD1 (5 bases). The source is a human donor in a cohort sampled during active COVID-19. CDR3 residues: CASSLDRFEAFF. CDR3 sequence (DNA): TGTGCCAGCAGCTTGGACAGGTTTGAAGCTTTCTTT.